The source of this T cell receptor beta chain is a study of glioma-infiltrating T cells. Findings of the study overall: Patients with low tissue-blood divergence carried a signature set of shared blood CDR3 motifs. Very few CDR3 sequences were shared between tissue and blood.

TCR alpha and beta CDR3 regions were amplified from RNA using iRepertoire nested multiplex PCR. Tissue mRNA or PBMC total RNA, roughly 100-400 ng, went into one-step reverse transcription and amplification. One entry per CDR3 protein, called by TCRdb with MiXCR from the multiplex PCR reads. This repertoire shows around 390,000 distinct CDR3 sequences, about two fifths found once; its top ten account for approximately 12%. V was cut by 5 bases and J by 5 bases, with 4 bases left in between. The V gene's germline CDR1 is DFQATT and CDR2 SNEGSKA (reference sequence). CDR3 size: 10 residues. Comment on this clonotype: The antigen is unknown.

The receptor was derived from a human donor with low-grade glioma or glioblastoma, undergoing nonglioma brain surgery, or in good health (not recorded which). Sequencing input: glioma tissue, nonneoplastic brain tissue, or PBMCs (not recorded which). The chain combines TRBV20-1 with TRBJ2-1; no firm D call. The DNA of the CDR3 is TGCAGTGCTGGGAACAATGAGCAGTTCTTC. Protein sequence: CSAGNNEQFF.